Following are 29 T cell receptor beta chains from one sample sequenced in a study of T cell responses to AZD1222 COVID-19 vaccine. TCRdb keeps only in-frame clones here, not all; method: immunoSEQ multiplex PCR. The sample gives about 150,000 clones, approximately 91% of which show up once; about 2% is in the top ten. This specimen consisted of peripheral blood, obtained 28 days after the second AZD1222 dose. These receptors all stem from an adult who received the AZD1222 COVID-19 vaccine.

The chain recombines TRBV7-8 with TRBJ1-5; 10 bases map to TRBD1. CDR1 and CDR2 (germline): SGHVS, FQNEAQ. The trim removed 7 bases at V and 4 bases at J, leaving 10 bases unmatched. The length of the CDR3 is 16 residues. CDR3 loop: CASKGVPGQGNQPQHF. CDR3 sequence (DNA): TGTGCCAGCAAGGGGGTACCGGGACAGGGGAATCAGCCCCAGCATTTT.

The chain joins TRBV5-6 to TRBJ1-2, with D maybe TRBD1 (6 bases). CDR3 length equals 15 residues. The germline V gene has CDR1 SGHDT and CDR2 YYEEEE. V lost 0 bases, J lost 3 bases, and 12 bases lay in between. As DNA, the CDR3 is TGTGCCAGCAGCTTGGAGGTCCAGGGGTACTATGGCTACACCTTC. As protein: CASSLEVQGYYGYTF.

The chain joins TRBV5-4 to TRBJ1-2; perhaps TRBD1 as D (5 bases). This CDR3 spans 15 amino acids. V was pared by 4 bases and J by 0 bases, with 13 bases between. Germline CDR1 is SGHNT and CDR2 is YYREEE (reference sequence). CDR3 bases: TGTGCCAGCAGCGTGGTCAGGGAACCTAACTATGGCTACACCTTC. Protein sequence: CASSVVREPNYGYTF.

The rearrangement links TRBV2 to TRBJ1-5, with 8 bases that match TRBD1. CDR3 length: 15 residues. With V trimmed by 6 bases and J by 0 bases, 4 bases remained unmatched. The germline CDR1 and CDR2 sequences are SNHLY and FYNNEI. The CDR3 here is CASSADRDSNQPQHF. The CDR3 DNA reads as TGTGCCAGCAGCGCGGACAGGGATAGCAATCAGCCCCAGCATTTT.

The rearrangement uses TRBV3-1 (or the pseudogene TRBV3-2) and TRBJ1-1; no definite D call. The CDR3 loop spans 14 amino acids. Germline V lookup: CDR1 LGHDT, CDR2 YNNKEL (reference sequence). Trimming stripped 3 bases from V and 2 bases from J, with 10 bases between. This CDR3 reads CASSQATQNTEAFF. CDR3 DNA: TGTGCCAGCAGCCAGGCGACACAAAACACTGAAGCTTTCTTT.

The chain joins TRBV6-1 to TRBJ1-2; TRBD1 aligns across 7 bases. This CDR3 has 13 residues. The V and J ends lost 2 bases and 5 bases, in that order; junction bases with no gene match: 2. From germline, CDR1 is MNHNS and CDR2 SASEGT. For the CDR3, the DNA is TGTGCCAGCAGTGAACCAGGGGGGTATGGCTACACCTTC. Protein: CASSEPGGYGYTF.

The chain combines TRBV7-8 with TRBJ2-1; D perhaps matches TRBD1 (5 bases). The ends were cut back, 6 bases at V and 0 bases at J, with 12 bases in the middle. The CDR3 has 15 amino acids. The V gene's germline CDR1 is SGHVS and CDR2 FQNEAQ. The CDR3 coding sequence is TGTGCCAGCAGTAGGGGCATTGACTCCTACAATGAGCAGTTCTTC. Protein sequence: CASSRGIDSYNEQFF.

This clone has a single count. The chain recombines TRBV5-1 with TRBJ1-3; D is undetermined. V shed 4 bases and J shed 0 bases, with 11 bases lying between them. The CDR3 length is 15 residues. Germline-derived CDR1 and CDR2 are SGHRS and YFSETQ. The CDR3 protein is CASSPAGSSGNTIYF. CDR3 bases: TGCGCCAGCAGCCCGGCGGGGAGCTCTGGAAACACCATATATTTT.

The rearrangement links TRBV7-3 to TRBJ1-6, with TRBD1 matching over 9 bases. CDR3 size: 16 residues. Germline V lookup: CDR1 SGHTA, CDR2 FQGTGA. Trimming took 5 bases from V and 5 from J; bases not matched to a gene: 7. The CDR3: CASSLTGGANNSPLHF. The DNA for the CDR3 is TGTGCCAGCAGCCTTACAGGGGGCGCGAATAATTCACCCCTCCACTTT.

The chain carries TRBV7-9 and TRBJ2-5; D gene unclear. Germline V gives CDR1 SEHNR, CDR2 FQNEAQ (reference sequence). Trimming took off 5 bases at V and 0 bases at J, with 4 bases between the two ends. This CDR3 is built from 12 residues. CDR3 in DNA: TGTGCCAGCAGCAATCACCAAGAGACCCAGTACTTC. This gives the protein CASSNHQETQYF. The full variable domain, completed using reference TRBV7-9 and TRBJ2-5, is DTGVSQNPRHKITKRGQNVTFRCDPISEHNRLYWYRQTLGQGPEFLTYFQNEAQLEKSRLLSDRFSAERPKGSFSTLEIQRTEQGDSAMYLCASSNHQETQYFGPGTRLLVL.

The chain employs TRBV19 and TRBJ2-5; 7 bases fit TRBD2. Germline V gives CDR1 LNHDA, CDR2 SQIVND (reference sequence). This CDR3 contains 13 residues. J gave up 2 bases and V 5 bases, and 2 bases lay outside the gene matches. The CDR3 spells CASSASGQETQYF. The CDR3 coding sequence is TGTGCCAGTAGTGCTAGCGGACAAGAGACCCAGTACTTC.

This rearrangement joins TRBV29-1 to TRBJ2-3; no firm D call. V was cut by 7 bases and J by 6 bases, with 8 bases left in between. The CDR3 contains 10 residues. Looked up from germline, CDR1 is SQVTM and CDR2 is ANQGSEA. The CDR3 is CSGLRDTQYF. CDR3 coding DNA: TGCAGCGGGCTAAGGGATACGCAGTATTTT.

In this sample, this clone turned up once. This chain links TRBV5-1 with TRBJ2-3, with D perhaps being TRBD1 or TRBD2 (5 bases each). CDR1 is SGHRS, CDR2 YFSETQ, per germline. V lost 3 bases, J lost 5 bases, and 13 bases lay in between. This CDR3 is 14 amino acids long. The CDR3 DNA reads TGCGCCAGCAGCTCTAGGGGAGTGGTAGATACGCAGTATTTT. This encodes CASSSRGVVDTQYF.

This chain uses TRBV12-5 with TRBJ1-4, with D maybe TRBD1 (5 bases). The CDR3 spans 15 residues. Deletions cut 6 bases from V and 5 bases from J, with 16 bases between. The germline CDR1 and CDR2 sequences are LGHNT and FRNRAP. Here the CDR3 DNA reads TGTGCTAGTGGCCGCGAGGGGCCCATAAATGAAAAACTGTTTTTT. Translating it yields CASGREGPINEKLFF.

In its sample, this clone was seen once. The rearrangement uses TRBV27 and TRBJ2-7, with D possibly being TRBD1 or TRBD2 (6 bases each). V dropped 9 bases and J dropped 3 bases, with 18 bases sitting between them. The germline V gene has CDR1 MNHEY and CDR2 SMNVEV (reference sequence). CDR3 size: 14 residues. CDR3 region: CASGRGTTHYEQYF. CDR3 DNA: TGTGCCAGTGGACGGGGGACAACTCACTACGAGCAGTACTTC.

V is TRBV11-3 and J is TRBJ2-3; 9 bases line up with TRBD2. This CDR3 spans 13 amino acids. Germline V CDR1 and CDR2: SGHNT, YENEEA. V shed 8 bases and J 6 bases; nucleotides not matched to a gene: 6. The CDR3 DNA reads as TGTGCCAGCCCGGGCGGGGGGGAGGATACGCAGTATTTT. The encoded protein is CASPGGGEDTQYF.

This clone was counted only a few times. The chain combines TRBV27 with TRBJ1-1; D may be TRBD1 (6 bases). CDR3 size: 12 residues. With 8 bases removed from V and 4 bases from J, the gap between germline ends came to 11 bases. The germline gives CDR1 MNHEY, CDR2 SMNVEV (reference sequence). The CDR3 sequence is CASYRVSTEAFF. The CDR3 nucleotides are TGTGCCAGCTACAGGGTGAGCACTGAAGCTTTCTTT.

The J gene is TRBJ2-5, the V gene TRBV5-1; unclear D gene. In germline, CDR1 is SGHRS, CDR2 YFSETQ. Trimming pared 1 base from V and 2 bases from J, leaving 9 bases between. CDR3 length: 14 residues. The CDR3 protein is CASSLNHGQETQYF. The CDR3 DNA is TGCGCCAGCAGCTTGAATCACGGACAAGAGACCCAGTACTTC.

Written as DNA, the CDR3 is TGTGCCAGCAGTTTTAGTCAGAAGAATGCCTATCAGCCCCAGCATTTT. This codes for CASSFSQKNAYQPQHF. The rearrangement uses TRBV28 and TRBJ1-5; the D is unclear. Germline CDR1 reads MDHEN; CDR2 reads SYDVKM. This CDR3 is built from 16 residues. Deletions cut 3 bases from V and 5 bases from J, with 17 bases between.

The chain combines TRBV11-2 with TRBJ1-1; D gene uncertain. V lost 4 bases, J lost 4 bases, and 19 bases lay in between. Germline loops: CDR1 SGHAT, CDR2 FQNNGV. The CDR3 runs 16 residues. The CDR3 DNA reads as TGTGCCAGCAGCTGGACCGCCCGGCCCCGGGGCACTGAAGCTTTCTTT. Its translation is CASSWTARPRGTEAFF.

This sequence joins TRBV7-2 and TRBJ1-5; 7 bases map to TRBD1. This CDR3 is 14 amino acids long. Germline V CDR1 and CDR2: SGHTA, FQGNSA. V dropped 3 bases and J dropped 7; count of bases not matched to a gene: 6. CDR3 amino acids: CASSLRQGEQPQHF. The CDR3 coding sequence is TGTGCCAGCAGCTTGAGACAGGGTGAACAGCCCCAGCATTTT.

This rearrangement joins TRBV5-1 to TRBJ2-1, with TRBD2 matching over 11 bases. CDR3 length: 16 amino acids. Germline V gives CDR1 SGHRS, CDR2 YFSETQ. The ends lost 3 bases at V and 6 bases at J; junction bases unmatched: 8. In DNA form, the CDR3 reads TGCGCCAGCAGCTGGGCGACTAGCGGGGTATCCAATGAGCAGTTCTTC. The encoded protein is CASSWATSGVSNEQFF. Full variable domain (rest looked up from reference TRBV5-1 and TRBJ2-1): KAGVTQTPRYLIKTRGQQVTLSCSPISGHRSVSWYQQTPGQGLQFLFEYFSETQRNKGNFPGRFSGRQFSNSRSEMNVSTLELGDSALYLCASSWATSGVSNEQFFGPGTRLTVL.

The genes are TRBV6-5 and TRBJ2-3; D is unresolved. Trimming pared 3 bases from V and 1 base from J, leaving 5 bases between. Germline V gene data show CDR1 as MNHEY and CDR2 as SVGAGI. The length of the CDR3 is 13 residues. The CDR3 region has the DNA TGTGCCAGCAGTTATGTGGGCACAGATACGCAGTATTTT. As protein: CASSYVGTDTQYF.

The gene calls are TRBV25-1 and TRBJ2-7, with 7 bases that match TRBD2. With V trimmed by 8 bases and J by 2 bases, 6 bases remained unmatched. The CDR3 totals 13 residues. Germline V gene data show CDR1 as MGHDK and CDR2 as SYGVNS. Here the CDR3 DNA reads TGTGCCAGCGGTCGAGCGGGGACCTACGAGCAGTACTTC. It encodes CASGRAGTYEQYF.

This chain uses TRBV11-3 with TRBJ2-1; D call uncertain. The CDR3 covers 13 residues. Per germline, CDR1 SGHNT and CDR2 YENEEA. The V and J ends lost 1 base and 9 bases respectively, with 10 bases between them. The DNA of the CDR3 is TGTGCCAGCAGCTTAGGATTAAACGGTGAGCAGTTCTTC. Translated, it gives CASSLGLNGEQFF.

V and J are TRBV19 and TRBJ2-1, with 10 bases lining up with TRBD2. Per the germline V gene, CDR1 is LNHDA and CDR2 is SQIVND (reference sequence). There are 15 residues in the CDR3. J lost 7 bases, V lost 7 bases, and 10 bases had no gene match. The CDR3 DNA reads TGTGCCAGTACCACAGATCTAGCGGGGGATAATGAGCAGTTCTTC. Translating gives CASTTDLAGDNEQFF.

CDR3 amino acids: CASSPGPGTEAFF. Written as DNA, the CDR3 is TGTGCCAGCTCACCTGGCCCCGGCACTGAAGCTTTCTTT. This chain joins TRBV18 and TRBJ1-1; no clear D. Germline V gene lookup returns CDR1 KGHSH and CDR2 LQKENI. The CDR3 has 13 residues. V was pared by 3 bases and J by 4 bases, with 9 bases between.

V is TRBV19 and J is TRBJ2-3; 9 nucleotides align to TRBD2. This CDR3 spans 15 amino acids. CDR1 and CDR2 (germline): LNHDA, SQIVND (reference sequence). Trimming cost V 4 bases and J 5 bases; bases outside gene matches: 7. The CDR3 loop is CASSRKREVGDTQYF. The CDR3 DNA reads as TGTGCCAGTAGTAGGAAGCGGGAGGTCGGAGATACGCAGTATTTT.

This clone was detected once. The rearrangement joins TRBV5-1 to TRBJ1-3, with D tentatively TRBD1 (5 bases). Germline CDR1 is SGHRS and CDR2 is YFSETQ. V was shortened by 5 bases and J by 9 bases, with 21 bases between the two germline ends. The CDR3 is made up of 15 amino acids. This CDR3 reads CASRQSVGETGTIYF. The CDR3, as DNA: TGCGCCAGCAGACAGTCCGTGGGGGAGACGGGCACCATATATTTT.